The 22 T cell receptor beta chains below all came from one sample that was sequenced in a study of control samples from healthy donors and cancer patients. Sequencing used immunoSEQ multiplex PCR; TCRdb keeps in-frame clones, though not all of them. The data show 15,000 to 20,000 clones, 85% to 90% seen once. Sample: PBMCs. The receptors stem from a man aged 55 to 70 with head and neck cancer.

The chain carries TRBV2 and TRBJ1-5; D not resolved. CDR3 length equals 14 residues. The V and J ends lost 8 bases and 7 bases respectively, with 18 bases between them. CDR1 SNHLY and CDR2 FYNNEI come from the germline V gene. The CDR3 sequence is CASSFSGKGQPQHF. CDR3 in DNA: TGTGCCAGCTCCTTCTCTGGGAAGGGACAGCCCCAGCATTTT.

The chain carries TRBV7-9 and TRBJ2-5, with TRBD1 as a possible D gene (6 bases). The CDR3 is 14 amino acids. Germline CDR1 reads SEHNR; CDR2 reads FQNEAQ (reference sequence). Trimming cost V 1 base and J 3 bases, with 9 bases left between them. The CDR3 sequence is CASSLVSGEETQYF. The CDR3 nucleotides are TGTGCCAGCAGCTTAGTCTCAGGGGAAGAGACCCAGTACTTC.

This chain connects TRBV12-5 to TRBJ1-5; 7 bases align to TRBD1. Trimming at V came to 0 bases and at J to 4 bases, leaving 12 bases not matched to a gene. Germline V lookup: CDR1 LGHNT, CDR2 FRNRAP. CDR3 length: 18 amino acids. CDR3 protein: CASGLVPGQTGKNQPQHF. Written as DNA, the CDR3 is TGTGCTAGTGGTTTGGTCCCGGGACAGACAGGAAAAAATCAGCCCCAGCATTTT.

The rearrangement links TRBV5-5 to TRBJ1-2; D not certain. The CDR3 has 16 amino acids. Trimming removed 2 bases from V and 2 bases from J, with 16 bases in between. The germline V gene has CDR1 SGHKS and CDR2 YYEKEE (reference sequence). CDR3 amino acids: CASSFDSLPVNYGYTF. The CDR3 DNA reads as TGTGCCAGCAGCTTTGACTCCCTCCCCGTGAACTATGGCTACACCTTC. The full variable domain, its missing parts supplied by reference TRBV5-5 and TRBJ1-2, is DAGVTQSPTHLIKTRGQQVTLRCSPISGHKSVSWYQQVLGQGPQFIFQYYEKEERGRGNFPDRFSARQFPNYSSELNVNALLLGDSALYLCASSFDSLPVNYGYTFGSGTRLTVV.

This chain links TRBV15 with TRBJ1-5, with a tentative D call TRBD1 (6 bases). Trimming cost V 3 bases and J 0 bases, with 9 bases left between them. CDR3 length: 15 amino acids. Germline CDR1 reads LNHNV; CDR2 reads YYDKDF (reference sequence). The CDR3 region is CATSRTGFSNQPQHF. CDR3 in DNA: TGTGCCACCAGCAGGACAGGATTTAGCAATCAGCCCCAGCATTTT. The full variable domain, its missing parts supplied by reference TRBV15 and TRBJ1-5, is DAMVIQNPRYQVTQFGKPVTLSCSQTLNHNVMYWYQQKSSQAPKLLFHYYDKDFNNEADTPDNFQSRRPNTSFCFLDIRSPGLGDTAMYLCATSRTGFSNQPQHFGDGTRLSIL.

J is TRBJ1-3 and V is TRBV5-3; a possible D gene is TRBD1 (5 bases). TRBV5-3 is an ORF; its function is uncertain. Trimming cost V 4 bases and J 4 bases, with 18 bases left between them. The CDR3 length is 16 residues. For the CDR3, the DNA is TGTGCCAGAAGCCAAATCGGACAATGTTTCGGAAACACCATATATTTT. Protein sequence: CARSQIGQCFGNTIYF.

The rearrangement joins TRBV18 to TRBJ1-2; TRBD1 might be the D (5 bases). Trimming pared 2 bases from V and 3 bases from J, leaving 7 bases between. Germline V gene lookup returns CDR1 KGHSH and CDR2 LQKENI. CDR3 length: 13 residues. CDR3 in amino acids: CASSPGGDYGYTF. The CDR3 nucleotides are TGTGCCAGCTCACCAGGAGGGGACTATGGCTACACCTTC.

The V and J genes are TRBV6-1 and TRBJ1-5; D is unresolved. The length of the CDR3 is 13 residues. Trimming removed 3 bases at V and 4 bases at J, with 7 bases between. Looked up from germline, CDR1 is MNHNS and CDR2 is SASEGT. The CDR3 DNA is TGTGCCAGCAGTGAGAAGGAGAATCAGCCCCAGCATTTT. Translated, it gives CASSEKENQPQHF.

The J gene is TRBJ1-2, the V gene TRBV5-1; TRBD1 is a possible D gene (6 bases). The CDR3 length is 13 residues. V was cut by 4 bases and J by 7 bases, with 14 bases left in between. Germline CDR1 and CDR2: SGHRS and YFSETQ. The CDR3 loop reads CASSPGGGPGYTF. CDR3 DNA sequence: TGCGCCAGCAGCCCCGGCGGGGGGCCTGGCTACACCTTC. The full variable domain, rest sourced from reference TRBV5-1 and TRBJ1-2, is KAGVTQTPRYLIKTRGQQVTLSCSPISGHRSVSWYQQTPGQGLQFLFEYFSETQRNKGNFPGRFSGRQFSNSRSEMNVSTLELGDSALYLCASSPGGGPGYTFGSGTRLTVV.

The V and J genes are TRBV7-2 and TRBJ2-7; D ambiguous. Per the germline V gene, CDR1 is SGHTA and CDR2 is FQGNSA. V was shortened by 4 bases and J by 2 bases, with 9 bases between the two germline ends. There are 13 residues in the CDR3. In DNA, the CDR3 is TGTGCCAGCAGCTCCCCCGAGGCCTACGAGCAGTACTTC. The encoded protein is CASSSPEAYEQYF.

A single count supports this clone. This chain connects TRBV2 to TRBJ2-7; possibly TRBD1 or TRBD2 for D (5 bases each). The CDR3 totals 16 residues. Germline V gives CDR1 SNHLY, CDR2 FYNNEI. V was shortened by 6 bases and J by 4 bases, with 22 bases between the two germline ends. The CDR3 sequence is CASRGEEPTPGYEQYF. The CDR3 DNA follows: TGTGCCAGCAGAGGGGAAGAGCCAACTCCGGGGTACGAGCAGTACTTC.

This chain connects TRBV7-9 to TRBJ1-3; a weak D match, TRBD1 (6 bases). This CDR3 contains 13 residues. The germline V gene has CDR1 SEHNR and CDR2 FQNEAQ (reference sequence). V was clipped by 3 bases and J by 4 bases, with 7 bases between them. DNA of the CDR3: TGTGCCAGCAGCTTGAGGGGGGGAAACACCATATATTTT. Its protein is CASSLRGGNTIYF.

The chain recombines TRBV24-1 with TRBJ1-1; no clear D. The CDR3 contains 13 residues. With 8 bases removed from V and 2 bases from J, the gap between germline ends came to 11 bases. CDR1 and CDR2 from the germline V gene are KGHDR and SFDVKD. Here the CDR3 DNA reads TGTGCCACCAAATGGTCCCGCAACACTGAAGCTTTCTTT. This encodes CATKWSRNTEAFF.

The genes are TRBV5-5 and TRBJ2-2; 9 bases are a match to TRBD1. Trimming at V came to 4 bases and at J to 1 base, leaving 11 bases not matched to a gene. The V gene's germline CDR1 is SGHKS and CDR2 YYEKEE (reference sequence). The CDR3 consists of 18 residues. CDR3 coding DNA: TGTGCCAGCAGCCCCCGTCCCGGGACAGGGATGAACACCGGGGAGCTGTTTTTT. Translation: CASSPRPGTGMNTGELFF.

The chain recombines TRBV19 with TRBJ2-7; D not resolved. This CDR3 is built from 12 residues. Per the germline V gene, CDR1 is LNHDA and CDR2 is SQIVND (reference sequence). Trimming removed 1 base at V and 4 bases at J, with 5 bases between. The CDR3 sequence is CASSIGPYEQYF. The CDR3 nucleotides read TGTGCCAGTAGTATAGGGCCGTACGAGCAGTACTTC.

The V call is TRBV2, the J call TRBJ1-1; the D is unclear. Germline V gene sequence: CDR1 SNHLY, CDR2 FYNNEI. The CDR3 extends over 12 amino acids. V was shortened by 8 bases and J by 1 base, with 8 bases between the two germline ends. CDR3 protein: CASGDPNTEAFF. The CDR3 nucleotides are TGTGCCAGCGGAGATCCGAACACTGAAGCTTTCTTT. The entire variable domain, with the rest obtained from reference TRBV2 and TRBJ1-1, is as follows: EPEVTQTPSHQVTQMGQEVILRCVPISNHLYFYWYRQILGQKVEFLVSFYNNEISEKSEIFDDQFSVERPDGSNFTLKIRSTKLEDSAMYFCASGDPNTEAFFGQGTRLTVV.

CDR3 coding DNA: TGCGCCAGCAGCAGTGGACAGGGGGCAGGCACTGAAGCTTTCTTT. Translated: CASSSGQGAGTEAFF. The chain links TRBV5-1 to TRBJ1-1; 11 bases agree with TRBD1. Germline CDR1 SGHRS, CDR2 YFSETQ. The CDR3 runs 15 residues. V lost 4 bases, J lost 4 bases, and 6 bases stayed unmatched.

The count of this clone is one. The CDR3 here is CASSTTGGGYQPQHF. CDR3 in DNA: TGTGCCAGCAGTACGACAGGGGGCGGTTATCAGCCCCAGCATTTT. The chain links TRBV2 to TRBJ1-5; TRBD1 matches 10 bases. V shed 5 bases, J shed 5 bases, and the junction held 6 bases outside the gene matches. CDR3 size: 15 residues. The germline V gene encodes CDR1 SNHLY and CDR2 FYNNEI.

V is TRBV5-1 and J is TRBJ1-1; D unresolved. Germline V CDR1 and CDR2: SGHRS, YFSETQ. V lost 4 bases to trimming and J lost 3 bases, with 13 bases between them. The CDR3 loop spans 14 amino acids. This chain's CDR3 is CASSPGRRDTEAFF. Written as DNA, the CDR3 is TGCGCCAGCAGCCCCGGACGGCGGGACACTGAAGCTTTCTTT.

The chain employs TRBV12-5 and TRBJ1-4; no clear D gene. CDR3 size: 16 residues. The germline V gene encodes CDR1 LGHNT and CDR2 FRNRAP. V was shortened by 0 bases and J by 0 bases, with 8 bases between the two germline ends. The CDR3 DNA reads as TGTGCTAGTGGTTTGGTACATGAGGCAACTAATGAAAAACTGTTTTTT. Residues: CASGLVHEATNEKLFF.

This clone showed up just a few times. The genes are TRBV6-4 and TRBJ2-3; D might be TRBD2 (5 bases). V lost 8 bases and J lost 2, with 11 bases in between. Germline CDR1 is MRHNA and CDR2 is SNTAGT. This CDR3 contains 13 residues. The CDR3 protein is CASGNSATDTQYF. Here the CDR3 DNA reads TGTGCCAGCGGTAATAGCGCCACAGATACGCAGTATTTT.

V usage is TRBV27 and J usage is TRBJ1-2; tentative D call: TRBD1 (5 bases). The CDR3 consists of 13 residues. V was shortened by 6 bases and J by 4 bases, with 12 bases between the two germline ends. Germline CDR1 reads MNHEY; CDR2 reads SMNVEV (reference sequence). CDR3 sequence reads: CASRVQGSYGYTF. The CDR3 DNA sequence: TGTGCCAGCAGGGTGCAGGGCTCCTATGGCTACACCTTC.